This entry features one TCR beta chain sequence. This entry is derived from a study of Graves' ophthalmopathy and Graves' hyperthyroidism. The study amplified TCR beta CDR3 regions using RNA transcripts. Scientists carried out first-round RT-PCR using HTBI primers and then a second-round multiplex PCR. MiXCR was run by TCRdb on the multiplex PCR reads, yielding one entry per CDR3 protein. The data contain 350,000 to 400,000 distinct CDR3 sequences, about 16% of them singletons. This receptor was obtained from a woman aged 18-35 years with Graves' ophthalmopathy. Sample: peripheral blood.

The CDR3 DNA is TGTGCCAGCAGTCCCCCCCAGGGACAGGACGTGGAGACCCAGTACTTC. Amino acids: CASSPPQGQDVETQYF. The V and J genes are TRBV6-1 and TRBJ2-5; 8 positions match TRBD1. CDR1 and CDR2 (germline): MNHNS, SASEGT. CDR3 length: 16 amino acids. V dropped 5 bases and J dropped 5; count of bases not matched to a gene: 13.